This TCR beta chain was recovered during a study of chemoradiotherapy in HPV16-positive cancers. General study points: During treatment, candidate HPV-specific clones and E7-related motifs expanded in tumor.

Turning to this clone: Its antigen is currently unknown.

Sequencing used immunoSEQ multiplex PCR; TCRdb keeps in-frame clones, though not all of them. This sample has 5,500 to 7,000 clones, with about 83% found just once. J was trimmed by 5 bases and V by 8 bases; bases with no gene match: 10. This CDR3 contains 15 residues. Looked up from germline, CDR1 is SGHNT and CDR2 is YENEEA. The input for sequencing was tumor tissue, taken from a patient who underwent chemoradiotherapy. The receptor was isolated from a human donor with HPV-associated anogenital cancer. The gene calls are TRBV11-3 and TRBJ2-7; 12 bases map to TRBD1. The CDR3 bases are TGTGCCAGCTCGATTGAGGGACAGGGGGCAAACGAGCAGTACTTC. Translated: CASSIEGQGANEQYF.